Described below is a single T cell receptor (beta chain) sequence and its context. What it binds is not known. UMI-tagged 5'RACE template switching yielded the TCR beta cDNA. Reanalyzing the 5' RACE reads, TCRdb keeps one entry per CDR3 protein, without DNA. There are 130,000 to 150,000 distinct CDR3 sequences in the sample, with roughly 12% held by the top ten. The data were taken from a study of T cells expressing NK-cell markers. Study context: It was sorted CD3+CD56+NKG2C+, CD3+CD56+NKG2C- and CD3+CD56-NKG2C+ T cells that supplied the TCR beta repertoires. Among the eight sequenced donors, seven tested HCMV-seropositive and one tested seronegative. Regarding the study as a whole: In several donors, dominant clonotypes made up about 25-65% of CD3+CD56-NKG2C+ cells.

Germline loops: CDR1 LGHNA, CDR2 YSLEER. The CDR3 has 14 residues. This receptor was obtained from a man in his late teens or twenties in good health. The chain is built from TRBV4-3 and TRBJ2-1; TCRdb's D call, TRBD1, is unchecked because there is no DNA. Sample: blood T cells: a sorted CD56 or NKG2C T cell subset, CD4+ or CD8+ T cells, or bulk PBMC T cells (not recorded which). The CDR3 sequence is CASSQDPDTNEQFF.